This entry concerns a single TCR beta chain. The sample comes from a study of shared clonotypes between healthy human individuals. Data came from immunoSEQ multiplex PCR; TCRdb stores just in-frame clones and leaves some out. The data show over 2 million clones, 90% to 95% seen once. Between the trimmed V and J ends, which lost 0 bases and 9 bases, there was a span of 15 bases. Germline CDR1 and CDR2: GTSNPN and SVGIG (reference sequence). This CDR3 region has 15 residues. The sequence was collected from a man aged 18 to 35 in good health. What was sequenced was naive CD4+ T cells sorted from blood. Subset reported: CD45RA+ positively selected. The V call is TRBV30, the J call TRBJ1-6; D possibly corresponds to TRBD1 (5 bases). Here the CDR3 DNA reads TGTGCCTGGAGTGTACCGGGGACTGGGAGTTCACCCCTCCACTTT. The encoded protein is CAWSVPGTGSSPLHF.